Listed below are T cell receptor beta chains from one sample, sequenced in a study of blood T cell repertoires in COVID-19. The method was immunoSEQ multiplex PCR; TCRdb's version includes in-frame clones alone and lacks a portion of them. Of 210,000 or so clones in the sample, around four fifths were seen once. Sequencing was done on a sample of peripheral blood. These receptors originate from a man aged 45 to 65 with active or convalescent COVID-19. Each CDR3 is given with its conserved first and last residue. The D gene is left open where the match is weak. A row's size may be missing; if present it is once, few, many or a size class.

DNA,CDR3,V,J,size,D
TGTGCCAGCGGAAAACCCCGGGACTCCTACTCCTACGAGCAGTACTTC,CASGKPRDSYSYEQYF,TRBV28,TRBJ2-7,-,-
TGTGCCAGCTCACCACTTGAGTCAGGGTTTGGAAACACCATATATTTT,CASSPLESGFGNTIYF,TRBV18,TRBJ1-3,-,-
TGTGCCAGCAGTTCACTAGAACGGGCCCCTAACTATGGCTACACCTTC,CASSSLERAPNYGYTF,TRBV6-5,TRBJ1-2,-,-
TGTGCCAGCAGTTACTCCGGGAGTGGTACCTACGAGCAGTACTTC,CASSYSGSGTYEQYF,TRBV6-6,TRBJ2-7,-,-
TGTGCCACCAGCAGAGGGACAGGGGCGGTTTCTGGAAACACCATATATTTT,CATSRGTGAVSGNTIYF,TRBV15,TRBJ1-3,-,TRBD1
TGTGCCAGCAGCTTAGTTGGCCAGGGGAACGGGGAGCTGTTTTTT,CASSLVGQGNGELFF,TRBV7-6,TRBJ2-2,-,-
TGTGCCAGCAGTTCCGCTAGCGCCAGCAATGAGCAGTTCTTC,CASSSASASNEQFF,TRBV27,TRBJ2-1,-,-
TGCGCCAGCAGCTTACCGACTAGCGGGAGGCCCTCCGCTCACCAAGAGACCCAGTACTTC,CASSLPTSGRPSAHQETQYF,TRBV5-1,TRBJ2-5,-,TRBD2
TGTGCCAGTAGTATAGGGGCCAGGGACACCGGGGAGCTGTTTTTT,CASSIGARDTGELFF,TRBV19,TRBJ2-2,-,-
TGTGCCAGCAGATCAGGGGGCTCTGGAAACACCATATATTTT,CASRSGGSGNTIYF,TRBV2,TRBJ1-3,-,TRBD1
TGTGCCAGCAGCTTGGGACAGTATAGCAATCAGCCCCAGCATTTT,CASSLGQYSNQPQHF,TRBV7-9,TRBJ1-5,once,TRBD1
TGTGCCAGCAGCCCTAGCGGGGGGCTCGGAGATACGCAGTATTTT,CASSPSGGLGDTQYF,TRBV7-9,TRBJ2-3,-,TRBD2
TGTGCCAGCAGCTTAAGACGAGACTTCTCCTATGGCTACACCTTC,CASSLRRDFSYGYTF,TRBV7-8,TRBJ1-2,-,-
TGTGCCAGCAGCTTAGGCGGGACAGGGGGCTCTGGAAACACCATATATTTT,CASSLGGTGGSGNTIYF,TRBV7-9,TRBJ1-3,few,TRBD1
TGTGCCAGCAGCCTCGGGGGGGACGAGCAGTACTTC,CASSLGGDEQYF,TRBV9,TRBJ2-7,-,TRBD2
TGTGCCAGCAGCCGAGAGCCCGACTCTGGAAACACCATATATTTT,CASSREPDSGNTIYF,TRBV7-8,TRBJ1-3,-,-
TGTGCCAGCAGTCCCCCCCACAGGGGGGCGGTGTATAATTCACCCCTCCACTTT,CASSPPHRGAVYNSPLHF,TRBV6-2/TRBV6-3,TRBJ1-6,-,TRBD1